One TCR beta chain is described in this entry. Its antigen remains unknown. Data came from immunoSEQ multiplex PCR; TCRdb stores just in-frame clones and leaves some out. The sample records roughly 38,000 clones, about 80% being singletons. This sample is part of a study of glioma-infiltrating T cells after dendritic cell vaccination. The wider study: Treatment, given 2003 to 2012, was autologous tumor lysate-pulsed dendritic cell vaccination. Dendritic cell vaccine was injected intradermally three times, biweekly. Whole-study results and caveats: Estimated pretreatment TIL content predicted outcome after dendritic cell vaccination.

The CDR3 covers 17 residues. Trimming took 0 bases from V and 7 from J; bases not matched to a gene: 9. Germline-derived CDR1 and CDR2 are SNHLY and FYNNEI. V and J are TRBV2 and TRBJ2-2; 9 bases are a match to TRBD1. This clonotype was obtained from a human donor with glioblastoma. This sample comprised blood, obtained before dendritic cell vaccination. CDR3 loop: CASSEAGTGKFGGELFF. CDR3 sequence (DNA): TGTGCCAGCAGTGAAGCGGGGACAGGGAAATTCGGCGGGGAGCTGTTTTTT.